The rows below give T cell receptor beta chains drawn from one sample of a study of blood T cells in healthy people across ages. TCRdb processed the 5' RACE reads anew with MiXCR; each CDR3 protein has one entry. The repertoire holds 1,800,000 or so distinct CDR3 sequences, around 40% seen once, with more than 20% in the top ten. Input material: blood. The receptors derive from a human donor in good health. Both conserved end residues are trimmed from each CDR3. Each record gives: V gene, J gene, clone size, CDR3 length, CDR3 protein. Expanded clones are given a class, and other clones once, few, many or no size at all.

v_call: TRBV5-1
j_call: TRBJ1-6
clone_size: .
cdr3_length: 11
cdr3_aa: ASTQSKDSPLH

v_call: TRBV6-1
j_call: TRBJ2-5
clone_size: few
cdr3_length: 16
cdr3_aa: ASTQAPPSGVGGETQY

v_call: TRBV20-1
j_call: TRBJ1-1
clone_size: few
cdr3_length: 13
cdr3_aa: SADIVRTDNTEAF

v_call: TRBV5-1
j_call: TRBJ2-7
clone_size: few
cdr3_length: 12
cdr3_aa: ASRLGTLSDEQY

v_call: TRBV25-1
j_call: TRBJ1-1
clone_size: .
cdr3_length: 11
cdr3_aa: ASSENRNTEAF

v_call: TRBV20-1
j_call: TRBJ2-1
clone_size: .
cdr3_length: 13
cdr3_aa: SAKEGLAEYNEQF

v_call: TRBV4-3
j_call: TRBJ2-1
clone_size: .
cdr3_length: 13
cdr3_aa: ASSQLPGTVNEQF

v_call: TRBV4-1
j_call: TRBJ1-2
clone_size: .
cdr3_length: 13
cdr3_aa: ASSQVGGRNYGYT

v_call: TRBV20-1
j_call: TRBJ2-7
clone_size: many
cdr3_length: 11
cdr3_aa: SAPEQNSYEQY

v_call: TRBV6-5
j_call: TRBJ1-2
clone_size: few
cdr3_length: 13
cdr3_aa: ASSYLYRGRFGYT

v_call: TRBV7-2
j_call: TRBJ2-3
clone_size: .
cdr3_length: 13
cdr3_aa: ASSTEPRGTDTQY

v_call: TRBV7-2
j_call: TRBJ2-3
clone_size: few
cdr3_length: 14
cdr3_aa: ASSLSPPVGRDTQY

v_call: TRBV20-1
j_call: TRBJ1-2
clone_size: .
cdr3_length: 13
cdr3_aa: SARDLQGDNYGYT

v_call: TRBV3-1
j_call: TRBJ1-2
clone_size: .
cdr3_length: 13
cdr3_aa: ASGQEQTTGRGYT

v_call: TRBV5-1
j_call: TRBJ2-5
clone_size: .
cdr3_length: 15
cdr3_aa: ASSLKYGGGAYNEQY

v_call: TRBV5-1
j_call: TRBJ2-3
clone_size: few
cdr3_length: 13
cdr3_aa: ASSLGVAGTDTQY

v_call: TRBV5-6
j_call: TRBJ1-2
clone_size: few
cdr3_length: 13
cdr3_aa: AGSLVTLGRYGYT

v_call: TRBV11-3
j_call: TRBJ2-3
clone_size: .
cdr3_length: 10
cdr3_aa: ASSLEGGVQY

v_call: TRBV7-9
j_call: TRBJ1-4
clone_size: .
cdr3_length: 13
cdr3_aa: ASSFRGSEDEKLF

v_call: TRBV12-3/TRBV12-4
j_call: TRBJ2-1
clone_size: .
cdr3_length: 14
cdr3_aa: ASSLPSGGAVDEQF